The 4 T cell receptor beta chains reported below all come from one sample, sequenced in a study of regulatory dendritic cells for organ transplantation. The repertoire was sequenced with immunoSEQ multiplex PCR; TCRdb's copy has only in-frame clones and lacks some. The sample carries just under 30,000 clones, 75% to 80% recorded once. Sequenced material: memory CD4+ T cells from blood. The sample's subset: CD45RO+ memory T cells. The receptors come from a human donor in good health.

The chain uses TRBV28 and TRBJ1-2, with D possibly matching TRBD1 (5 bases). Trimming removed 6 bases at V and 5 bases at J, with 13 bases between. CDR1 MDHEN and CDR2 SYDVKM come from the germline V gene. The CDR3 length is 13 residues. The CDR3 loop reads CASSHGTVYGYTF. CDR3 nucleotides: TGTGCCAGCAGCCATGGGACGGTTTATGGCTACACCTTC.

J is TRBJ2-1 and V is TRBV10-2; no clear D gene. V lost 4 bases and J lost 8, with 15 bases in between. Germline V gene data show CDR1 as WSHSY and CDR2 as SAAADI. The CDR3 runs 14 residues. DNA of the CDR3: TGCGCCAGCAGTGTTGACCAGTCGTCAGATGAGCAGTTCTTC. Its translation: CASSVDQSSDEQFF.

This clone occurred a few times. The rearrangement joins TRBV7-9 to TRBJ1-5, with D uncertain. The CDR3 contains 13 residues. Germline V gene lookup returns CDR1 SEHNR and CDR2 FQNEAQ (reference sequence). Trimming shortened V by 0 bases and J by 5 bases, and 5 bases separated the two germline ends. The DNA of the CDR3 is TGTGCCAGCAGCTTAGCCCCCTATCAGCCCCAGCATTTT. Translation gives CASSLAPYQPQHF.

This clone appeared a few times. This chain joins TRBV19 and TRBJ1-4; D ambiguous. The CDR3 has 16 residues. Germline CDR1 is LNHDA and CDR2 is SQIVND (reference sequence). V shed 5 bases and J shed 2 bases, with 15 bases lying between them. In DNA form, the CDR3 reads TGTGCCAGTAGTCCCGGGGAGGGCTTTACTAATGAAAAACTGTTTTTT. It translates to CASSPGEGFTNEKLFF.